This T cell receptor beta chain was obtained from a study of blood T cell repertoires in COVID-19. In the study overall: The United States, Italy and Spain supplied acute and convalescent COVID-19 samples. PBMCs, B-cell-depleted T cells, or T cells were the source of the cDNA or gDNA that made up the material.

Trimming took off 3 bases at V and 7 bases at J, with 9 bases between the two ends. Germline-derived CDR1 and CDR2 are LNHDA and SQIVND (reference sequence). This CDR3 has 13 residues. Original handling: How many nucleated cells were present was estimated from reference gene primer amplification. TCRdb's table, derived via immunoSEQ multiplex PCR, lists solely in-frame clones and lacks some. V and J calls and clone size are given by that table; D and trimming were obtained from the DNA. The sample includes around 190,000 clones, around four fifths of them seen just once. This chain connects TRBV19 to TRBJ1-4; D gene unclear. This TCR was recovered from a man aged 70-80 years with active or convalescent COVID-19. Material: peripheral blood. The CDR3 is CASSMRGGEKLFF. CDR3 sequence (DNA): TGTGCCAGTAGTATGCGGGGAGGTGAAAAACTGTTTTTT.